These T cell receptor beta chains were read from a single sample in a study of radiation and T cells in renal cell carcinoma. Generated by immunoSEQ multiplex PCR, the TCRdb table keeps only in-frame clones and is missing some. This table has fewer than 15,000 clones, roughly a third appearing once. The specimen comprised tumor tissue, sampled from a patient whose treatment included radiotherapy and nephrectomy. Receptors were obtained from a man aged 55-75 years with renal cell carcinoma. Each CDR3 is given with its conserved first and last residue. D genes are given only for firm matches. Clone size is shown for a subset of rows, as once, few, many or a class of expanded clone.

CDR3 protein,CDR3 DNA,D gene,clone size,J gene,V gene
CAWEPDRAAYGYTF,TGTGCCTGGGAGCCCGACAGGGCGGCCTATGGCTACACCTTC,TRBD1,once,TRBJ1-2,TRBV30
CASRGGINEKLFF,TGTGCCAGCAGAGGGGGGATTAATGAAAAACTGTTTTTT,-,few,TRBJ1-4,TRBV2
CAWSVGTSGETQYF,TGTGCCTGGAGTGTCGGGACTAGCGGAGAGACCCAGTACTTC,TRBD2,medium-sized,TRBJ2-5,TRBV30
CSATGGQMTTNEKLFF,TGCAGCGCTACAGGGGGGCAGATGACAACTAATGAAAAACTGTTTTTT,TRBD1,-,TRBJ1-4,TRBV29-1
CAWSLERENYGYTF,TGTGCCTGGAGCCTAGAACGAGAGAACTATGGCTACACCTTC,-,-,TRBJ1-2,TRBV30
CASTLGQGALNEQFF,TGTGCCAGCACCCTGGGGCAGGGGGCTCTGAATGAGCAGTTCTTC,TRBD1,few,TRBJ2-1,TRBV13
CSAAAPEGYTF,TGCAGCGCGGCGGCGCCGGAGGGCTACACCTTC,-,-,TRBJ1-2,TRBV29-1
CASTMGGTQYF,TGTGCCAGTACCATGGGAGGCACGCAGTATTTT,-,medium-sized,TRBJ2-3,TRBV19
CASSLYRDASYEQYF,TGTGCCAGCAGCTTATATCGGGACGCTTCCTACGAGCAGTACTTC,-,few,TRBJ2-7,TRBV7-2
CASSWDRETQYF,TGTGCCAGCAGCTGGGACAGGGAGACCCAGTACTTC,TRBD1,once,TRBJ2-5,TRBV5-5
CASSYSDRMNTIYF,TGTGCCAGCAGTTACTCAGACAGGATGAACACCATATATTTT,-,-,TRBJ1-3,TRBV6-5
CAWGRRWSTEAFF,TGTGCCTGGGGACGTAGGTGGAGCACTGAAGCTTTCTTT,-,once,TRBJ1-1,TRBV30
CASDSLGNYGYTF,TGTGCCAGTGATAGCCTCGGTAACTATGGCTACACCTTC,-,-,TRBJ1-2,TRBV9
CASSLSGEADTQYF,TGTGCCAGCAGCTTATCGGGAGAGGCAGATACGCAGTATTTT,-,few,TRBJ2-3,TRBV7-8
CASSQTGTGVETQYF,TGCGCCAGCAGCCAAACCGGGACAGGGGTAGAGACCCAGTACTTC,TRBD1,-,TRBJ2-5,TRBV4-1
CASSFQATYEQYF,TGCGCCAGCAGCTTCCAGGCTACCTACGAGCAGTACTTC,-,-,TRBJ2-7,TRBV5-1
CASSAGQGKDEAFF,TGTGCCAGCAGCGCGGGACAGGGTAAAGATGAAGCTTTCTTT,TRBD1,-,TRBJ1-1,TRBV9
CASSYLAGGSTDTQYF,TGTGCCAGCAGCTACCTAGCTGGTGGGAGTACAGATACGCAGTATTTT,-,-,TRBJ2-3,TRBV11-2
CASSSLTTGVDYGYTF,TGTGCCAGCAGTTCTCTTACGACAGGGGTCGACTATGGCTACACCTTC,TRBD1,-,TRBJ1-2,TRBV6-5
CSAETGGYTF,TGCAGCGCCGAGACGGGGGGCTACACCTTC,-,few,TRBJ1-2,TRBV29-1
CASSEAGVLETQYF,TGCGCCAGCAGCGAAGCGGGTGTATTAGAGACCCAGTACTTC,-,few,TRBJ2-5,TRBV4-3
CAWTFAGAHFSALHF,TGTGCCTGGACCTTCGCCGGGGCCCACTTCTCGGCCCTCCACTTT,-,-,TRBJ1-6,TRBV30
CASSGGTGRQPQHF,TGTGCCAGCAGTGGTGGGACAGGGCGTCAGCCCCAGCATTTT,TRBD1,-,TRBJ1-5,TRBV9
CASSLTDMLSGNTIYF,TGTGCCAGCAGCCTTACAGACATGCTCTCTGGAAACACCATATATTTT,-,-,TRBJ1-3,TRBV7-9
CASSSGGLYGYTF,TGTGCCAGCAGCTCAGGGGGCCTCTATGGCTACACCTTC,TRBD1,-,TRBJ1-2,TRBV25-1
CASSFVGGQEQFF,TGTGCCAGCAGCTTTGTTGGGGGACAGGAGCAGTTCTTC,TRBD1,-,TRBJ2-1,TRBV5-6
CASSFGTGGLDTEAFF,TGCGCCAGCAGCTTCGGGACAGGGGGCCTGGACACTGAAGCTTTCTTT,TRBD1,-,TRBJ1-1,TRBV5-1
CASAGGDSTDTQYF,TGTGCCAGCGCGGGGGGCGATAGCACAGATACGCAGTATTTT,TRBD2,-,TRBJ2-3,TRBV9
CASSLVSWTGADTQYF,TGTGCCAGCAGCTTAGTATCCTGGACAGGGGCAGATACGCAGTATTTT,TRBD1,few,TRBJ2-3,TRBV7-6
CATTRTGEGHGYTF,TGTGCCACCACCAGGACAGGGGAAGGGCATGGCTACACCTTC,TRBD1,few,TRBJ1-2,TRBV15
CASRRGAGEAETQYF,TGTGCCAGCAGACGCGGGGCAGGGGAGGCGGAGACCCAGTACTTC,-,-,TRBJ2-5,TRBV6-5
CASSKGLNTEAFF,TGTGCCAGTAGTAAGGGCCTTAACACTGAAGCTTTCTTT,-,few,TRBJ1-1,TRBV19
CASSQGGSQFF,TGCGCCAGCAGCCAAGGGGGGTCCCAGTTCTTC,-,medium-sized,TRBJ2-1,TRBV4-1
CATSRDRVSNQPQHF,TGTGCCACCAGCAGAGATCGGGTCAGCAATCAGCCCCAGCATTTT,-,-,TRBJ1-5,TRBV15
CASSQGQGVTNEQFF,TGTGCCAGCAGCCAGGGACAGGGGGTTACCAATGAGCAGTTCTTC,TRBD1,-,TRBJ2-1,TRBV5-4